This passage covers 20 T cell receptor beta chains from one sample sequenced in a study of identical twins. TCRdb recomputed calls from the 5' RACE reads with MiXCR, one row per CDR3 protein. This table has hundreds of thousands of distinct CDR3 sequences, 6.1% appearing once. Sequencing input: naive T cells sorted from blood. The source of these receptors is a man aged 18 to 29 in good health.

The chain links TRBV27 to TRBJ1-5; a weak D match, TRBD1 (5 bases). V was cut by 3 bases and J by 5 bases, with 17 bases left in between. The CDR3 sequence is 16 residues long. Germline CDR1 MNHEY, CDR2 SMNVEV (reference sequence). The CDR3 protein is CASSLKGPALHQPQHF. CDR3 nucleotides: TGTGCCAGCAGTTTGAAGGGGCCAGCCCTTCATCAGCCCCAGCATTTT.

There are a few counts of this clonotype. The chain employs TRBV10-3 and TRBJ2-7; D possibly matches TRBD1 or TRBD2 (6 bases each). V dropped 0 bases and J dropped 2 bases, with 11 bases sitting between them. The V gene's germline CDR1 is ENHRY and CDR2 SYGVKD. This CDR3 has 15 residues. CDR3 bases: TGTGCCATCAGTGAGTCGATTGGGGGGCCCTACGAGCAGTACTTC. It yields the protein CAISESIGGPYEQYF.

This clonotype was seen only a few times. CDR3 amino acids: CSARDLSTSGSRQETQYF. CDR3 nucleotides: TGCAGTGCTAGAGATCTATCGACTAGCGGGAGTAGGCAGGAGACCCAGTACTTC. The genes are TRBV20-1 and TRBJ2-5; 12 bases align to TRBD2. This CDR3 contains 18 residues. The germline V gene has CDR1 DFQATT and CDR2 SNEGSKA (reference sequence). V dropped 0 bases and J dropped 5; count of bases not matched to a gene: 13.

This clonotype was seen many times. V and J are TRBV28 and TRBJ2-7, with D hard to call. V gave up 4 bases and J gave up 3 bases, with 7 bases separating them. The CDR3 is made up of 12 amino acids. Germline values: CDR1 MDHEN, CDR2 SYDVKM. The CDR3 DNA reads TGTGCCAGCAGTTCCGGGTTCTACGAGCAGTACTTC. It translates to CASSSGFYEQYF.

The CDR3 DNA follows: TGTGCCAGCAGTTACTTGCCCTCCGGGGCCAACGTCCTGACTTTC. Translation: CASSYLPSGANVLTF. The V call is TRBV6-5, the J call TRBJ2-6; D call uncertain. The CDR3 spans 15 residues. V was trimmed by 1 base and J by 4 bases, leaving 8 bases between them. Germline CDR1 MNHEY, CDR2 SVGAGI.

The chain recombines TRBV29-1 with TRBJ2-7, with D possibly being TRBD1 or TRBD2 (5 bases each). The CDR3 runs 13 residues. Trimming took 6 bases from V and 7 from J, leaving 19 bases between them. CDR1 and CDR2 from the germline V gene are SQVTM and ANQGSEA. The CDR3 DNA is TGCAGCGTCCCTGGGGGTACCTTTAAAGAGCAGTACTTC. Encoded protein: CSVPGGTFKEQYF.

CDR3 DNA: TGCAGTGCTAGAGTTAGGGAATCGGCCTACGAGCAGTACTTC. Translation: CSARVRESAYEQYF. The chain carries TRBV20-1 and TRBJ2-7; D uncertain. Per germline, CDR1 DFQATT and CDR2 SNEGSKA (reference sequence). Trimming left V 1 base short and J 2 bases short, with 12 bases between. The CDR3 extends over 14 amino acids.

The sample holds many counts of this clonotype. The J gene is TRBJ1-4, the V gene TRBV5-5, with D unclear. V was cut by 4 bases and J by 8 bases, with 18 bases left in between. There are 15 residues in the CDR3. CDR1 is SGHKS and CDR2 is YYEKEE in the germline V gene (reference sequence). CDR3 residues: CASSPGRLQQEKLFF. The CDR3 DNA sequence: TGTGCCAGCAGCCCCGGACGCCTCCAGCAGGAAAAACTGTTTTTT.

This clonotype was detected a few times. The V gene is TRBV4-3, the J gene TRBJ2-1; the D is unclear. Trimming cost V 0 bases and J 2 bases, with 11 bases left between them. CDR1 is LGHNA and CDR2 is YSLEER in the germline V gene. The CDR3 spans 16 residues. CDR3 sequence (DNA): TGCGCCAGCAGCCAAGAAGAGCGTCAGACCTACAATGAGCAGTTCTTC. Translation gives CASSQEERQTYNEQFF.

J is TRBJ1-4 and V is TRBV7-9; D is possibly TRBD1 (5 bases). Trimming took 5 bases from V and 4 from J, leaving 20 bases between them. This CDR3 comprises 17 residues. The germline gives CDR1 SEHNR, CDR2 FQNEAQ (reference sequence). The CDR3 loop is CASSPPLGAQVNEKLFF. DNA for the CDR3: TGTGCCAGCAGCCCACCCCTTGGGGCGCAGGTTAATGAAAAACTGTTTTTT.

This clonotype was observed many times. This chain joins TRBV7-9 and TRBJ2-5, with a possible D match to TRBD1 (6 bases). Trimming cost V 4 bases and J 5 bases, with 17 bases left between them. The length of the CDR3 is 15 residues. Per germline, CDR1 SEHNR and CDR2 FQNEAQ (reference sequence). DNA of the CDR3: TGTGCCAGCAGCTCTCCCACAGGGCGGTTTGAGACCCAGTACTTC. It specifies CASSSPTGRFETQYF.

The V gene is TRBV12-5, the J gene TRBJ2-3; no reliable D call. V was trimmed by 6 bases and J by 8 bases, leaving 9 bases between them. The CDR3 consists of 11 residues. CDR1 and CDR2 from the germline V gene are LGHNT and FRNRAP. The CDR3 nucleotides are TGTGCTAGTGGCTTGACGGGTACGCAGTATTTT. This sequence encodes CASGLTGTQYF.

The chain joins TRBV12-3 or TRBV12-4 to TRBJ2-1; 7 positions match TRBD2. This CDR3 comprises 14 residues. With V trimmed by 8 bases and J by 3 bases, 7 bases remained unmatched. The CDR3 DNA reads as TGTGCCAGCGGGGCTAGCGGAGACTACAATGAGCAGTTCTTC. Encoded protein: CASGASGDYNEQFF.

CDR3 DNA: TGCGCCAGCAGCCTCACAATCCCGAGCTCCTACAATGAGCAGTTCTTC. Translated: CASSLTIPSSYNEQFF. This sequence joins TRBV5-1 and TRBJ2-1; D is unresolved. CDR1 is SGHRS and CDR2 is YFSETQ in the germline V gene. This CDR3 contains 16 residues. Trimming removed 4 bases at V and 0 bases at J, with 14 bases between.

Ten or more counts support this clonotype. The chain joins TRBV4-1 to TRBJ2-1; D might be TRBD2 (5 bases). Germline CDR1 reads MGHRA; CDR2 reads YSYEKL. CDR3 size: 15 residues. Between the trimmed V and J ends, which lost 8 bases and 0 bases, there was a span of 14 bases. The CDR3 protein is CASQESGRSYNEQFF. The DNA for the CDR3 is TGCGCCAGCCAAGAGAGCGGCCGCTCCTACAATGAGCAGTTCTTC.

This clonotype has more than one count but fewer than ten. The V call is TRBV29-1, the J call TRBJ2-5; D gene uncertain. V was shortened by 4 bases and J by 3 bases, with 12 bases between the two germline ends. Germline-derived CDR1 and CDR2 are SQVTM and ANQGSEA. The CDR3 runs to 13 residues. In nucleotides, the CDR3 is TGCAGCGTTGGGTCAGGATCTAAAGAGACCCAGTACTTC. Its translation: CSVGSGSKETQYF.

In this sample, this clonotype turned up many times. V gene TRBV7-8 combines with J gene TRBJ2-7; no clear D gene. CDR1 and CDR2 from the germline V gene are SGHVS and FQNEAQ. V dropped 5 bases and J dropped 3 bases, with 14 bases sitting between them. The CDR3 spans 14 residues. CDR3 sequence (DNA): TGTGCCAGCAGCCCCGCAAGGGAATACTACGAGCAGTACTTC. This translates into CASSPAREYYEQYF.

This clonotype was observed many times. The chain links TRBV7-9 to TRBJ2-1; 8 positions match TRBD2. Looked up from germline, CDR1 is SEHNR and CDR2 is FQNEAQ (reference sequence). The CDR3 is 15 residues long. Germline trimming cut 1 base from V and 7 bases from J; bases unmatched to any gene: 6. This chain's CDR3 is CASSLVGLAQNEQFF. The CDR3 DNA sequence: TGTGCCAGCAGCTTAGTTGGACTAGCTCAGAATGAGCAGTTCTTC.

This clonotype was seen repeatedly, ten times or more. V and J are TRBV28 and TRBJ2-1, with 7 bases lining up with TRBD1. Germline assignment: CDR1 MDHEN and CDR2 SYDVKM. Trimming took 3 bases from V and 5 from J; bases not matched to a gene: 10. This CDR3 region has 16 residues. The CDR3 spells CASSFSRGLRDNEQFF. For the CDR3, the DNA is TGTGCCAGCAGTTTTTCTAGGGGGCTCCGGGACAATGAGCAGTTCTTC.

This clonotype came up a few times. Written as DNA, the CDR3 is TGTGCCAGCAGCCTCCTTGCGGCGAACAACAATGAGCAGTTCTTC. This codes for CASSLLAANNNEQFF. The chain carries TRBV14 and TRBJ2-1, with D uncertain. The length of the CDR3 is 15 residues. The V gene lost 4 bases and the J gene lost 5 bases, with 15 bases spanning the gap. The germline V gene has CDR1 SGHDN and CDR2 FVKESK.